This T cell receptor beta chain stems from a study of OX40 agonist ivuxolimab in advanced cancers. In the study overall: Patients received ivuxolimab, an agonistic anti-OX40 (CD134) antibody.

The repertoire was sequenced with immunoSEQ multiplex PCR; TCRdb's copy has only in-frame clones and lacks some. Of roughly 76,000 clones listed, approximately 82% are singletons. Trimming took 1 base from V and 5 from J, leaving 12 bases between them. There are 14 residues in the CDR3. The germline CDR1 and CDR2 sequences are SGHRS and YFSETQ. This clonotype originated in an adult with an advanced solid tumor such as melanoma, head and neck, liver or kidney cancer. Specimen: CD4+ or CD8+ T cells sorted from blood, collected in a trial of the OX40 agonist ivuxolimab. The rearrangement uses TRBV5-1 and TRBJ1-2; D is perhaps TRBD1 (5 bases). CDR3 amino acids: CASSLLGQGYGYTF. The CDR3, as DNA: TGCGCCAGCAGCTTGTTAGGGCAGGGATATGGCTACACCTTC.